This entry concerns a single T cell receptor (beta chain). CDR1 SGDLS and CDR2 YYNGEE come from the germline V gene. Trimming took off 0 bases at V and 5 bases at J, with 16 bases between the two ends. This CDR3 comprises 16 residues. Authors' methods: Amplified reference gene primers provided the basis for estimating nucleated cell counts. Some clones are missing from TCRdb's copy, which holds only in-frame ones; the method was immunoSEQ multiplex PCR. That table supplies the V and J calls and clone size; D and trimming were determined from the DNA. The sample records hundreds of thousands of clones, roughly 76% being singletons. This sample was taken from a study of blood T cell repertoires in COVID-19. Study background: The samples span acute and convalescent COVID-19 from the United States, Italy and Spain. PBMCs, B-cell-depleted T cells, or T cells were the source of the cDNA or gDNA that made up the material.

Those enrolled in Seattle joined during active infection and were followed longitudinally afterward. The genes are TRBV9 and TRBJ2-3; D remains ambiguous. The sequenced sample consisted of peripheral blood. This clonotype was sampled from a woman of 80 years or more with COVID-19, enrolled during active disease. CDR3 in amino acids: CASSVGSGRYEDTQYF. CDR3 in DNA: TGTGCCAGCAGCGTAGGATCCGGTCGGTACGAAGATACGCAGTATTTT.